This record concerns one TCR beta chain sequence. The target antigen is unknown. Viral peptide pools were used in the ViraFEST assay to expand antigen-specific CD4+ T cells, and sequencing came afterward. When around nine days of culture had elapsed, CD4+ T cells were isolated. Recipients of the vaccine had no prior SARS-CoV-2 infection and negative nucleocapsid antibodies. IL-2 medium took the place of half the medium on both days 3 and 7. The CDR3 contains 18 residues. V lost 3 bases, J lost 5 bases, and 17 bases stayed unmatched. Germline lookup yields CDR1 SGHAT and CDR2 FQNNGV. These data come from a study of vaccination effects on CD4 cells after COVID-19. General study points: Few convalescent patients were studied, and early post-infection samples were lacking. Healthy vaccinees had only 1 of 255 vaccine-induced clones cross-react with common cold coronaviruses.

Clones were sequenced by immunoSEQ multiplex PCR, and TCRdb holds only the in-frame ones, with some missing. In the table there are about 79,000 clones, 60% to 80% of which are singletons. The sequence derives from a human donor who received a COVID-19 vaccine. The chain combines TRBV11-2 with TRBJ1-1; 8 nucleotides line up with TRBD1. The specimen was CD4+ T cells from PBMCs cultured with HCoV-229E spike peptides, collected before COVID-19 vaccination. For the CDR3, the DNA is TGTGCCAGCAGCTTTGCCGGGGGACAGGCTTTAGGGAGAACTGAAGCTTTCTTT. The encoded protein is CASSFAGGQALGRTEAFF. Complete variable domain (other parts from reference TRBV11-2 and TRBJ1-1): EAGVAQSPRYKIIEKRQSVAFWCNPISGHATLYWYQQILGQGPKLLIQFQNNGVVDDSQLPKDRFSAERLKGVDSTLKIQPAKLEDSAVYLCASSFAGGQALGRTEAFFGQGTRLTVV.